Below are 7 T cell receptor beta chains sequenced from a single sample in a study of early T cells in non-severe SARS-CoV-2 infection (dated by TCRdb to the early 2020s). Receptors were amplified or captured by 5' RACE. Instrument used: NextSeq 500. TCRdb cleaned the public reads at Q25 with fastp, built clones with MiXCR and kept in-frame beta chains. Every distinct CDR3 protein forms one entry, paired with its most common genes and DNA. The sample records roughly 90,000 distinct CDR3 sequences, around 15% of which are singletons. The ten largest clones add up to roughly 6% of the sample. Sequenced input: whole blood. These receptors all stem from an adult who was a healthcare worker with PCR-confirmed SARS-CoV-2 infection or an uninfected control (not recorded which).

This clonotype appeared many times. The rearrangement uses TRBV5-1 and TRBJ1-2, with 7 bases identical to TRBD1. CDR3 length: 15 amino acids. CDR1 is SGHRS, CDR2 YFSETQ, per germline. V was pared by 8 bases and J by 4 bases, with 14 bases of the junction left unmatched. The CDR3 bases are TGCGCCAGAGAGAACCGGGACAGTGAAAGCTATGGCTACACCTTC. Its protein is CARENRDSESYGYTF.

This clonotype has ten or more counts. This chain uses TRBV4-2 with TRBJ2-5, with D possibly TRBD2 on 6 matching bases. Germline values: CDR1 LGHNA, CDR2 YNFKEQ. The V and J ends lost 3 bases and 2 bases respectively, with 22 bases between them. CDR3 size: 18 residues. In DNA, the CDR3 is TGTGCCAGCAGCCAGGACGGGACTTATACCAATTCGCAAGAGACCCAGTACTTC. This gives the protein CASSQDGTYTNSQETQYF.

There are a few counts of this clonotype. The genes are TRBV10-3 and TRBJ2-6, with D hard to call. The V end was cut by 3 bases, the J end by 1 base, with 10 bases between. This CDR3 is 16 amino acids long. Germline lookup yields CDR1 ENHRY and CDR2 SYGVKD. The CDR3 region has the DNA TGTGCCATCAGTGATATTAGGTTTTCTGGGGCCAACGTCCTGACTTTC. The encoded protein is CAISDIRFSGANVLTF.

This clonotype was counted between two and nine times. The chain joins TRBV29-1 to TRBJ1-1, with TRBD1 matching over 8 bases. Looked up from germline, CDR1 is SQVTM and CDR2 is ANQGSEA. This CDR3 has 12 amino acids. The junction had 6 bases not matched to a gene; V was cut back by 4 bases and J by 8 bases. DNA of the CDR3: TGCAGCGTTGGGACAGGGAAACGGGAAGCTTTCTTT. It specifies CSVGTGKREAFF.

In its sample, this clonotype was seen a few times. J is TRBJ2-1 and V is TRBV12-3 or TRBV12-4, with a possible D match to TRBD2 (5 bases). There are 12 residues in the CDR3. Trimming removed 4 bases at V and 7 bases at J, with 8 bases between. For the CDR3, the DNA is TGTGCCAGCAGTTCCTCGGGGAATGAGCAGTTCTTC. Amino acid sequence: CASSSSGNEQFF.

The gene calls are TRBV21-1 and TRBJ2-7. TRBV21-1 is a recognized pseudogene. The CDR3 runs 15 residues. The CDR3 nucleotides are TGTGCCAGCAGCAAACAGGCAGAGTACTCCTACGAGCAGTACTTC. Amino acid sequence: CASSKQAEYSYEQYF.

This clonotype was seen a few times. The chain has TRBV12-3 or TRBV12-4 and TRBJ1-3; TRBD1 is a possible D gene (6 bases). Trimming took off 8 bases at V and 0 bases at J, with 8 bases between the two ends. The CDR3 has 13 residues. CDR3 in amino acids: CASATGSGNTIYF. The CDR3 DNA follows: TGTGCCAGCGCGACAGGCTCTGGAAACACCATATATTTT.